This TCR beta chain was sequenced during a study of T cells in Graves' hyperthyroidism and ophthalmopathy (dated by TCRdb to about 2019). Looking at the study overall: Peripheral blood was sampled at the time of initial diagnosis, prior to any treatment. To identify distinguishing TCR V-J signatures, a discovery cohort of around 98 patients was used, comprising 40 to 45 with Graves' ophthalmopathy and about 59 with stable Graves' hyperthyroidism. Prospective prediction of ophthalmopathy was tested in an independent validation cohort of 18 to 20 hyperthyroidism patients and roughly 16 patients who later progressed to ophthalmopathy. The 100 or so discovery patients were randomly divided into training and test sets at a 7:3 ratio. Thyroid tissue and blood T-cell repertoires from six Graves' hyperthyroidism patients were also compared in the study. After sampling, hyperthyroidism patients received methimazole starting at 30 mg daily, and ophthalmopathy patients received high-dose intravenous methylprednisolone. The paper reports TCR Vbeta CDR3 sequencing of more than 120 peripheral blood samples: around 45 ophthalmopathy, fewer than 80 hyperthyroidism and approximately 17 progressor patients.

The TCR beta CDR3 regions were amplified from the RNA transcripts. The TCR CDR3 was subjected to a first round of RT-PCR using the HTBI primer set and the Qiagen OneStep RT-PCR kit. Libraries were constructed in a second round of multiplex PCR, after which size selection and purification were performed. Libraries were sequenced paired-end with 100 bp reads on an Illumina HiSeq2000. The original pipeline was this. SOAPnuke was used to process the raw data, throwing out any read that contained adapters or uncalled bases, had a mean Phred below 15, or lacked an exact constant-primer or identifier match. COPE v1.2.5 was used to merge the high-quality paired reads, and each unique nucleotide sequence was defined as a clonotype. Clonotypes were aligned to IMGT TRBV, TRBD and TRBJ reference segments using MiTCR v1.1. The analysis included only V-J combinations with a frequency above 0.0001, which together covered more than 99% of the repertoires. A TCS score was defined as the ratio of F50 (clonal expansion) to E x V (chaos), with BLOSUM62-based TCRdist applied between CDR3 peptides within each V-J. Welch's t-statistics and random forest reduced some 510 V-J features to 10 to 15, which were used in a naive Bayes classifier (R e1071). TCRdb reprocessed the public reads (quality trimming at Q25 with fastp, clone calling with MiXCR) and kept in-frame beta chains. Records with the same CDR3 protein are collapsed into one entry carrying the most frequent genes and DNA. TCRdb's processing, not the study's, gives the V and J calls here. Recorded for this sample are 200,000 to 250,000 distinct CDR3 sequences; approximately 16% of them occurred a single time. The top ten clones comprise approximately 30% of the sample.

Trimming removed 2 bases from V and 0 bases from J, leaving 7 bases between the germline ends. There are 14 amino acids in the CDR3, from cysteine to phenylalanine inclusive. The only DNA kept is the CDR3, 42 bases in frame from the first base. Ophthalmopathy patients had moderately to severely active disease, Clinical Activity Score of at least 3, NOSPECS grade of at least 4, and duration under 3 months. Any patient with an uncontrolled infection, another autoimmune disease, pregnancy or lactation was excluded. Diagnoses were based on clinical symptoms, serum thyroxine and TRAb, thyroid ultrasound and orbital computed tomography. Ficoll-Paque density gradient centrifugation was used to isolate PBMCs from approximately 11 ml of fresh peripheral blood. Trizol reagent was used to extract total RNA, and RNA quality was then checked on an Agilent 2100 Bioanalyzer. Overall results and qualifications from the work: During validation, the model predicted progression to ophthalmopathy a median of about 6.3 months ahead of onset, with almost 71% sensitivity and roughly 75% specificity. Ophthalmopathy was separated from stable hyperthyroidism by a 13 V-J signature model, with 85% to 90% sensitivity and 81% to 82% specificity obtained in cross-validation and 80%/75% obtained in testing. Most expanded thyroid clonotypes (frequency above 0.001) were also detected in blood, a finding suggesting that blood repertoires may reflect thyroid immune responses. No statistical method was used to set the sample size in advance, and investigators knew the group allocation.

This clonotype was counted many times. Its antigen specificity is not known. One base away there is no much larger clone; base qualities are not given. This receptor was obtained from a woman between 18 and 30 years old with Graves' ophthalmopathy. Material: blood. The chain employs TRBV12-3 or TRBV12-4 and TRBJ1-1; TRBD1 might be the D gene, on 6 matching bases. The DNA sequence follows: TGTGCCAGCAGTTTATGGGGGCTGAACACTGAAGCTTTCTTT. It specifies CASSLWGLNTEAFF.